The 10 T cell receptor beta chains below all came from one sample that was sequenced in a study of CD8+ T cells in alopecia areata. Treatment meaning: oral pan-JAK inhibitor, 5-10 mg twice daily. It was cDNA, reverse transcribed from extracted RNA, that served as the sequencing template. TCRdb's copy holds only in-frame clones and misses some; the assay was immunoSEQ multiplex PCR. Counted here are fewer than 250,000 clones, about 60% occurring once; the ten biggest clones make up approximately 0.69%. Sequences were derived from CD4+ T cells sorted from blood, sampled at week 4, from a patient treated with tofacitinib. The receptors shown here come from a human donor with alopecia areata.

CDR3 protein: CASSAGRGVYNEQFF. CDR3 coding DNA: TGTGCCAGCAGTGCTGGGCGGGGAGTGTACAATGAGCAGTTCTTC. The genes are TRBV6-5 and TRBJ2-1; D is possibly TRBD2 (6 bases). The CDR3 is 15 amino acids. Germline values: CDR1 MNHEY, CDR2 SVGAGI. V lost 5 bases, J lost 4 bases, and 15 bases lay in between.

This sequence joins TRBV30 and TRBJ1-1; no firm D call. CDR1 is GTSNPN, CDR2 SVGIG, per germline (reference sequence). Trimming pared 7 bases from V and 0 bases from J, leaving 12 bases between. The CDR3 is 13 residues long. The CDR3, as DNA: TGTGCCTTGGAAGTCCAGCTGAACACTGAAGCTTTCTTT. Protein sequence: CALEVQLNTEAFF.

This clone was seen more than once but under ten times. The CDR3 DNA sequence: TGTGCCAGCAGCTTAGTGACAGGGCTGAGACTACCCTACGAGCAGTACTTC. Protein: CASSLVTGLRLPYEQYF. The chain combines TRBV7-9 with TRBJ2-7; 7 nucleotides align to TRBD1. Germline CDR1 and CDR2: SEHNR and FQNEAQ (reference sequence). With 1 base clipped from V and 2 bases from J, the junction kept 11 bases outside the gene matches. The CDR3 spans 17 residues.

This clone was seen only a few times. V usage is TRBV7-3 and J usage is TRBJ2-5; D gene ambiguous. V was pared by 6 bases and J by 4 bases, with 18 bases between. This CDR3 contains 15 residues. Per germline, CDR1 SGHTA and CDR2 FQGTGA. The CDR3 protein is CASRTVRVPSETQYF. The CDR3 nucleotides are TGTGCCAGCAGGACTGTACGGGTCCCTTCAGAGACCCAGTACTTC. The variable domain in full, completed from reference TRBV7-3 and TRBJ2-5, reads GAGVSQTPSNKVTEKGKYVELRCDPISGHTALYWYRQSLGQGPEFLIYFQGTGAADDSGLPNDRFFAVRPEGSVSTLKIQRTERGDSAVYLCASRTVRVPSETQYFGPGTRLLVL.

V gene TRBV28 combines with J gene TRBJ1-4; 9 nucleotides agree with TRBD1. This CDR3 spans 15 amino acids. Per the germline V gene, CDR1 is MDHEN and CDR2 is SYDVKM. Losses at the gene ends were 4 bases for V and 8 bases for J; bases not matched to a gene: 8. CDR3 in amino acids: CASSSLQGAGEKLFF. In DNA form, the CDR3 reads TGTGCCAGCAGTTCACTACAGGGGGCAGGGGAAAAACTGTTTTTT. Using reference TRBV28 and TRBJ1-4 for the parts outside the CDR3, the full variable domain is DVKVTQSSRYLVKRTGEKVFLECVQDMDHENMFWYRQDPGLGLRLIYFSYDVKMKEKGDIPEGYSVSREKKERFSLILESASTNQTSMYLCASSSLQGAGEKLFFGSGTQLSVL.

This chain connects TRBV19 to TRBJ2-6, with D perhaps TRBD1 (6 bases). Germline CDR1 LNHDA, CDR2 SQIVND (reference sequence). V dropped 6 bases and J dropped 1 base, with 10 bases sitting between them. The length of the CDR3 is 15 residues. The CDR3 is CASRLGGSGANVLTF. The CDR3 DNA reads TGTGCCAGTAGATTAGGGGGATCTGGGGCCAACGTCCTGACTTTC.

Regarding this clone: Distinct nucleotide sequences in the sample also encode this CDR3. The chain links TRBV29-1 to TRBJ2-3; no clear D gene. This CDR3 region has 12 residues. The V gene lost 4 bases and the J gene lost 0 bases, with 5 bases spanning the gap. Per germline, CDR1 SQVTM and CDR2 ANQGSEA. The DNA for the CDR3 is TGCAGCGTTGGACGGAGCACAGATACGCAGTATTTT. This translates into CSVGRSTDTQYF.

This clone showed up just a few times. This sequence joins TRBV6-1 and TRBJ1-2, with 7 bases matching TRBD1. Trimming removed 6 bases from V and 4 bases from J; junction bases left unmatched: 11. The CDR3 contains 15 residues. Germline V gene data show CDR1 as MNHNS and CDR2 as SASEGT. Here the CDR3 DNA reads TGTGCCAGCAGCCCACACAGGGGAGGTGGCTATGGCTACACCTTC. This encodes CASSPHRGGGYGYTF.

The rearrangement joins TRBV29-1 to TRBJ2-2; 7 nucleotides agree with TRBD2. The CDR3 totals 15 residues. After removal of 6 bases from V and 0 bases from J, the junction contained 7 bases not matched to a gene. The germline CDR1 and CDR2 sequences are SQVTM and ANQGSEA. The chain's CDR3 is CSVAVGGTNTGELFF. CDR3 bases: TGCAGCGTGGCCGTCGGGGGGACGAACACCGGGGAGCTGTTTTTT.

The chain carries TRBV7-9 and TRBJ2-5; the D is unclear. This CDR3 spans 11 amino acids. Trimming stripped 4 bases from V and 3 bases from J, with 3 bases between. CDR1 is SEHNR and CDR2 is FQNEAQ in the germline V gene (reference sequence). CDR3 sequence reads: CASSYEETQYF. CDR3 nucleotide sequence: TGTGCCAGCAGCTACGAAGAGACCCAGTACTTC.